These 17 T cell receptor beta chains originate from one sample sequenced in a study of T cells in Graves' hyperthyroidism and ophthalmopathy. Using RNA transcripts as the source, TCR beta CDR3 regions were amplified. First-round RT-PCR targeting the TCR CDR3 was performed with the HTBI primer set. MiXCR, applied by TCRdb to the multiplex PCR reads, yields one record per CDR3 protein. The sample lists 50,000 to 75,000 distinct CDR3 sequences, less than 50% occurring once. The sequenced sample was blood. The receptors here all came from a woman aged 25 to 39 with Graves' ophthalmopathy.

The chain carries TRBV5-4 and TRBJ2-7, with TRBD1 matching 9 bases. This CDR3 contains 15 residues. Per the germline V gene, CDR1 is SGHNT and CDR2 is YYREEE (reference sequence). Trimming at V came to 0 bases and at J to 5 bases, leaving 6 bases not matched to a gene. CDR3: CASSLAGTGIHEQYF. The CDR3 coding sequence is TGTGCCAGCAGCTTGGCCGGGACAGGGATCCACGAGCAGTACTTC. The whole variable domain, remainder taken from reference TRBV5-4 and TRBJ2-7, is ETGVTQSPTHLIKTRGQQVTLRCSSQSGHNTVSWYQQALGQGPQFIFQYYREEENGRGNFPPRFSGLQFPNYSSELNVNALELDDSALYLCASSLAGTGIHEQYFGPGTRLTVT.

As regards this clonotype: Given the absence of the conserved phenylalanine or tryptophan at the CDR3 end, a read error is likely. The chain couples TRBV6-5 to TRBJ2-6, with 7 bases that match TRBD1. Germline CDR1 and CDR2: MNHEY and SVGAGI. The CDR3 sequence is 17 residues long. The J segment lost 0 bases and the V segment lost 4 bases, leaving 6 bases of the junction unmatched. In nucleotides, the CDR3 is TGTGCCAGCAGTTTGGGACAGCTACTCTCTGGGGCCAACGTCCTGACTCTC. Translating gives CASSLGQLLSGANVLTL.

Concerning this clonotype itself: Compared with germline, one end of the junction differs, possibly owing to a read error. The J gene is TRBJ2-5, the V gene TRBV7-9; TRBD1 matches at 9 bases. This CDR3 spans 15 amino acids. Germline-derived CDR1 and CDR2 are SEHNR and FQNEAQ (reference sequence). CDR3 in amino acids: CTSSLMGQGQETQYF. In DNA, the CDR3 is TGTACCAGCAGTTTAATGGGACAGGGACAAGAGACCCAGTACTTC.

Details on this clonotype: In this CDR3 the conserved last residue, phenylalanine or tryptophan, is missing, so a read error is likely. The chain is built from TRBV14 and TRBJ2-3, with D perhaps TRBD2 (6 bases). Germline lookup yields CDR1 SGHDN and CDR2 FVKESK. The length of the CDR3 is 16 residues. CDR3 amino acids: CAGSPRAGRDTDTQYS. The CDR3 nucleotides are TGTGCCGGCAGCCCCCGGGCAGGGCGGGACACAGATACGCAGTATTCT.

The rearrangement links TRBV10-3 to TRBJ2-7; 10 nucleotides line up with TRBD2. The CDR3 sequence is 16 residues long. Germline CDR1 reads ENHRY; CDR2 reads SYGVKD. V was clipped by 4 bases and J by 2 bases; unmatched bases: 8. The CDR3 loop is CAISGTASGSPYEQYF. CDR3 in DNA: TGTGCCATCAGTGGGACGGCTAGCGGGAGCCCCTACGAGCAGTACTTC.

This clonotype was picked up many times. The chain employs TRBV6-2 or TRBV6-3 and TRBJ2-7; D perhaps matches TRBD1 (6 bases). Looked up from germline, CDR1 is MNHEY and CDR2 is SVGEGT. V lost 2 bases, J lost 3 bases, and 11 bases lay in between. This CDR3 region has 14 residues. The DNA for the CDR3 is TGTGCCAGCAGTTACGGGGGCAGTCGCTACGAGCAGTACTTC. Translation: CASSYGGSRYEQYF.

For this clonotype: Sequence at one end of the junction differs from germline and may be a read error. V is TRBV19 and J is TRBJ2-3; tentatively, D is TRBD2 (5 bases). Germline V gives CDR1 LNHDA, CDR2 SQIVND (reference sequence). This CDR3 is 15 amino acids long. The CDR3 nucleotides read TGCGCCAGTAGTCTGCGTCCCGGGGGCACAGATACGCAGTATTTT. Residues: CASSLRPGGTDTQYF.

The table lists this clonotype with many counts. This chain connects TRBV19 to TRBJ1-3; 8 bases align to TRBD1. Germline V gives CDR1 LNHDA, CDR2 SQIVND (reference sequence). With 7 bases clipped from V and 0 bases from J, the junction kept 14 bases outside the gene matches. The CDR3 loop spans 18 amino acids. CDR3 sequence (DNA): TGTGCCAGTAAGGTGCGGACAGGGAAGAGGAGCTCTGGAAACACCATATATTTT. Residues: CASKVRTGKRSSGNTIYF.

This clonotype came up many times. The chain employs TRBV15 and TRBJ1-6; 7 bases map to TRBD1. From germline, CDR1 is LNHNV and CDR2 YYDKDF (reference sequence). Trimming at V came to 0 bases and at J to 10 bases, leaving 12 bases not matched to a gene. The CDR3 is 17 amino acids. The CDR3 sequence is CATSRDPRGRLESPLHF. Here the CDR3 DNA reads TGTGCCACCAGCAGAGATCCAAGGGGGCGTCTCGAATCACCCCTCCACTTT.

This clonotype appeared many times. The V call is TRBV4-1, the J call TRBJ2-5; D might be TRBD1 or TRBD2, each matching 6 bases. Germline assignment: CDR1 MGHRA and CDR2 YSYEKL. The CDR3 has 16 amino acids. Trimming removed 4 bases at V and 5 bases at J, with 20 bases between. The CDR3 region is CASSLREIGGRETQYF. In DNA, the CDR3 is TGCGCCAGCAGCCTAAGGGAAATAGGGGGGCGGGAGACCCAGTACTTC.

J is TRBJ2-7 and V is TRBV7-2; no clear D gene. Trimming left V 2 bases short and J 3 bases short, with 8 bases between. This CDR3 region has 13 residues. The germline V gene has CDR1 SGHTA and CDR2 FQGNSA. The CDR3 DNA is TGTGCCAGCAGCTTATCCCCCGGCTACGAGCAGTACTTC. This gives the protein CASSLSPGYEQYF. Filled out from reference TRBV7-2 and TRBJ2-7, the complete variable domain reads GAGVSQSPSNKVTEKGKDVELRCDPISGHTALYWYRQSLGQGLEFLIYFQGNSAPDKSGLPSDRFSAERTGGSVSTLTIQRTQQEDSAVYLCASSLSPGYEQYFGPGTRLTVT.

Details on this clonotype: Being one base from a much bigger clone, this may be a read error. The chain is built from TRBV4-1 and TRBJ2-3; D is undetermined. Germline V gene sequence: CDR1 MGHRA, CDR2 YSYEKL. CDR3 size: 17 residues. Trimming cost V 2 bases and J 2 bases, with 17 bases left between them. The CDR3 sequence is CASSQLSQRTNTDTQYF. CDR3 DNA: TGCGCCAGCAGCCAATTGTCGCAGCGTACTAACACAGATACGCAGTATTTT.

This clonotype was counted only a few times. The chain has TRBV28 and TRBJ2-1; 13 bases are a match to TRBD2. Germline V CDR1 and CDR2: MDHEN, SYDVKM. V lost 3 bases and J lost 9; bases outside the gene matches: 11. The CDR3 is made up of 17 amino acids. The CDR3 DNA reads TGTGCCAGCAGTTTTACCCGGAGACTAGCGGGAGGAGGTGAGCAGTTCTTC. Encoded protein: CASSFTRRLAGGGEQFF.

J is TRBJ2-1 and V is TRBV29-1, with D possibly being TRBD1 or TRBD2 (6 bases each). From germline, CDR1 is SQVTM and CDR2 ANQGSEA. Trimming left V 6 bases short and J 4 bases short, with 16 bases between. The CDR3 contains 14 residues. CDR3 sequence: CSVGGGGDYNEQFF. CDR3 DNA: TGCAGCGTAGGTGGAGGGGGTGATTACAATGAGCAGTTCTTC.

Remarks on this clonotype: One base away lies a much larger clone, so this may be a sequencing read error. The J gene is TRBJ2-7, the V gene TRBV3-1, with 7 bases that match TRBD2. V lost 1 base and J lost 5; bases outside the gene matches: 8. Germline CDR1 is LGHDT and CDR2 is YNNKEL (reference sequence). The CDR3 contains 15 residues. The CDR3 DNA sequence: TGTGCCAGCAGCCAAGGGTCGGGAGGCTACGACGAGCAGTACTTC. Translated, it gives CASSQGSGGYDEQYF.

V is TRBV10-1 and J is TRBJ1-4; tentative D call: TRBD1 (6 bases). Trimming cost V 0 bases and J 10 bases, with 12 bases left between them. The V gene's germline CDR1 is WNHNN and CDR2 SYGVQD (reference sequence). The CDR3 loop spans 14 amino acids. DNA for the CDR3: TGCGCCAGCAGTGAGTCGACAGGTCGGGGAAAACTGTTTTTT. Its protein is CASSESTGRGKLFF.

This clonotype is medium-sized. The rearrangement uses TRBV29-1 and TRBJ1-6, with D perhaps matching TRBD1 (5 bases). CDR1 SQVTM and CDR2 ANQGSEA come from the germline V gene. V lost 5 bases to trimming and J lost 5 bases, with 10 bases between them. This CDR3 has 13 amino acids. CDR3 residues: CSVRQGNNSPLHF. The CDR3 DNA reads TGCAGCGTTCGCCAGGGCAATAATTCACCCCTCCACTTT.